This T cell receptor beta chain was captured by sequencing in a study of human T cells and chemical hapten exposure. Across the whole study: On about 2 cm by about 2 cm of upper inner arm skin, sensitization was performed with 2% DPC. DPC 0.01% went on the upper back by patch test, with reading at 6 days.

Documented time point: patch test 1, 2 weeks after DPC sensitization. Treatment given: therapeutic diphenylcyclopropenone sensitization with weekly scalp DPC. TCRdb processed the RACE reads anew with MiXCR; each CDR3 protein has one entry. The sample has some 87,000 distinct CDR3 sequences, around a tenth seen once. Note on this clonotype: Its target is not known.

Germline-derived CDR1 and CDR2 are SGHNT and YYREEE (reference sequence). The V end was cut by 5 bases, the J end by 5 bases, with 20 bases between. The length of the CDR3 is 15 residues. Overall study results and limits: Expanded TCRs showed more large CDR3 clusters than pre-sensitization or healthy control sets. Counts of TCRs above 1 in 1000 frequency stayed unchanged with DPC sensitization.

The sample consisted of whole blood, taken in connection with sensitization to the hapten diphenylcyclopropenone (DPC). The gene calls are TRBV5-4 and TRBJ2-7, with D perhaps matching TRBD1 or TRBD2 (5 bases each). This receptor was obtained from a woman aged 45-65 years with alopecia areata. Some clones in this sample may be carry-over from other donors' samples. DNA of the CDR3: TGTGCCAGCAGGCCGTTGAGGGACGCAACCCACGAGCAGTACTTC. It codes for CASRPLRDATHEQYF.